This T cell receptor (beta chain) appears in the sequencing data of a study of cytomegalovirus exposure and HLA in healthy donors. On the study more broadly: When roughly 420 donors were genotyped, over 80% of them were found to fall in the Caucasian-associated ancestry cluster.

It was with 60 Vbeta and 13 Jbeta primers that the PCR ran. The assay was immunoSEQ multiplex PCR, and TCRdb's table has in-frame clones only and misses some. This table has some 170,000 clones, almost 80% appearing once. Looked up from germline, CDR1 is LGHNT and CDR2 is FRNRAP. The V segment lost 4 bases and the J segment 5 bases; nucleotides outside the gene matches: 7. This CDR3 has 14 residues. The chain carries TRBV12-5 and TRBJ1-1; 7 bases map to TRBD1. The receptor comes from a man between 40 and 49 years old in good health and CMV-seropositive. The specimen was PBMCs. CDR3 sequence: CASGSQTGRTEAFF. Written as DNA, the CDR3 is TGTGCTAGTGGTTCCCAGACAGGGAGGACTGAAGCTTTCTTT. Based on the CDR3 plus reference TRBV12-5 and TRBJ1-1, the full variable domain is DARVTQTPRHKVTEMGQEVTMRCQPILGHNTVFWYRQTMMQGLELLAYFRNRAPLDDSGMPKDRFSAEMPDATLATLKIQPSEPRDSAVYFCASGSQTGRTEAFFGQGTRLTVV.